This TCR beta chain was identified in a study of blood T cell repertoires in COVID-19. Looking at the study overall: T cells, B-cell-depleted T cells, or PBMCs supplied cDNA or gDNA.

Losses at the gene ends were 5 bases for V and 2 bases for J; bases not matched to a gene: 6. Germline lookup yields CDR1 SGHKS and CDR2 YYEKEE (reference sequence). This CDR3 has 15 residues. Per the study methods: Scientists estimated how many nucleated cells there were by amplifying reference gene primers. Profiled with immunoSEQ multiplex PCR; TCRdb holds only in-frame clones, not every one. V and J calls plus clone size are reproduced from that table; the DNA served to infer D and trimming. Seen here are about 250,000 clones, approximately 83% observed once, and the top ten hold approximately 15%. During active infection, Seattle patients enrolled and were then monitored through disease.

The chain is built from TRBV5-5 and TRBJ1-4, with 7 bases that match TRBD1. This TCR was recovered from a person aged 65-85 years with COVID-19, enrolled during active disease. Sequenced input: peripheral blood. CDR3 amino acids: CASRNLQGTNEKLFF. As DNA, the CDR3 is TGTGCCAGCAGGAATCTACAGGGGACTAATGAAAAACTGTTTTTT.